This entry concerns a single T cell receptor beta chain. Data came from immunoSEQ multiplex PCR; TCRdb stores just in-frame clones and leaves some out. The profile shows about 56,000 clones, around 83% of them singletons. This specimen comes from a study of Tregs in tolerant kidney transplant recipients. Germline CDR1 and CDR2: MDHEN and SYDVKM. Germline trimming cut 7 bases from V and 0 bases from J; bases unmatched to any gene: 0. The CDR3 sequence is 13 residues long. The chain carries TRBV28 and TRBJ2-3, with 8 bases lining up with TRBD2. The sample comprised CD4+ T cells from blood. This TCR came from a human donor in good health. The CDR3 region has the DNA TGTGCCAGCACGGGGGGGAGCACAGATACGCAGTATTTT. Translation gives CASTGGSTDTQYF.